A selection of T cell receptor beta chains follows, all from one sample in a study of blood T cell repertoires in COVID-19. Some clones are missing from TCRdb's copy, which holds only in-frame ones; the method was immunoSEQ multiplex PCR. The sample has approximately 97,000 clones, more than 80% seen once. Sequencing was carried out using peripheral blood. The receptor source for this set is a human donor in a cohort sampled during active COVID-19. CDR3s include the opening cysteine and the closing phenylalanine or tryptophan. The D gene is left open where the match is weak. Only part of the rows carry a size: once, few, many, or a class if the clone is expanded.

d_gene	v_gene	j_gene	abundance	CDR3aa	CDR3nt
TRBD2	TRBV6-5	TRBJ2-3	-	CASSPAGVSTDTQYF	TGTGCCAGCAGTCCAGCGGGGGTAAGCACAGATACGCAGTATTTT
-	TRBV9	TRBJ1-4	-	CASSPGTSEKLFF	TGTGCCAGCAGCCCGGGGACATCTGAAAAACTGTTTTTT
TRBD2	TRBV7-2	TRBJ2-3	-	CASSAPGLAGGLDTQYF	TGTGCCAGCAGCGCACCGGGACTAGCGGGGGGGCTGGATACGCAGTATTTT
TRBD1	TRBV28	TRBJ1-5	-	CASNTQGQGGNQPQHF	TGTGCCAGCAATACACAGGGGCAGGGGGGCAATCAGCCCCAGCATTTT
-	TRBV19	TRBJ1-5	-	CASSIRGDNQPQHF	TGCGCCAGTAGTATAAGAGGAGACAATCAGCCCCAGCATTTT
-	TRBV2	TRBJ2-5	-	CASSFTGPPETQYF	TGTGCCAGCAGTTTCACAGGTCCGCCAGAGACCCAGTACTTC
TRBD1	TRBV7-2	TRBJ1-2	-	CASSPYGTGGLGYTF	TGTGCCAGCAGCCCCTACGGGACAGGGGGTCTCGGCTACACCTTC
-	TRBV25-1	TRBJ1-3	-	CASSVTGNTIYF	TGTGCCAGCAGTGTGACAGGAAACACCATATATTTT
TRBD2	TRBV15	TRBJ2-5	-	CATSRERKSGGYQETQYF	TGTGCCACCAGCAGAGAAAGGAAGAGCGGGGGCTACCAAGAGACCCAGTACTTC
TRBD1	TRBV19	TRBJ2-1	-	CASSIDRTGISYNEQFF	TGTGCCAGTAGTATAGATAGGACAGGGATCTCCTACAATGAGCAGTTCTTC
TRBD2	TRBV27	TRBJ2-5	-	CASSPRTSVRQETQYF	TGTGCCAGCAGTCCTCGGACTAGCGTTAGGCAAGAGACCCAGTACTTC
TRBD1	TRBV27	TRBJ2-7	few	CASRLQGAKEQYF	TGTGCCAGCAGGTTACAGGGGGCGAAGGAGCAGTACTTC
TRBD2	TRBV4-2	TRBJ2-7	-	CASSTSGGPYEQYF	TGTGCCAGCTCCACTAGCGGGGGACCCTACGAGCAGTACTTC
TRBD2	TRBV7-9	TRBJ2-7	-	CASSLDLGLTSYEQYF	TGTGCCAGCAGCTTAGATTTGGGACTAACGTCCTACGAGCAGTACTTC
-	TRBV7-2	TRBJ2-4	-	CASSLDSRGIQYF	TGTGCCAGCAGCTTAGACTCAAGAGGCATTCAGTACTTC